A selection of T cell receptor beta chains follows, all from one sample in a study of T cells expressing NK-cell markers. TCRdb reworked the 5' RACE reads into one entry per CDR3 protein, no DNA. The specimen's table records about 380,000 distinct CDR3 sequences. Material for sequencing was blood T cells: a sorted CD56 or NKG2C T cell subset, CD4+ or CD8+ T cells, or bulk PBMC T cells (not recorded which). The receptors come from a man aged 18-75 years in good health. CDR3s include the opening cysteine and the closing phenylalanine or tryptophan. Each record gives: V gene, J gene, CDR3 protein.

>TRBV12-3/TRBV12-4|TRBJ2-1
CASKGTRPKSYNEQFF
>TRBV10-3|TRBJ2-7
CAMAKSSYEQYF
>TRBV14|TRBJ2-5
CASSRRPGLVFQETQYF
>TRBV20-1|TRBJ1-5
CSARYTGPNQPQHF
>TRBV3-1|TRBJ1-2
CASSGNRDSYGYTF
>TRBV14|TRBJ1-3
CASSQAGGAGGTIYF
>TRBV7-2|TRBJ1-2
CASSFFAGQGNGYTF
>TRBV24-1|TRBJ2-1
CATQGASYNEQFF
>TRBV30|TRBJ2-1
CAWNRLAGDSNEQFF
>TRBV6-1|TRBJ1-3
CASQASGNTIYF
>TRBV12-3/TRBV12-4|TRBJ2-1
CASSLARGGAGEQFF
>TRBV6-1|TRBJ2-5
CASSEFGTYIGQTQYF
>TRBV7-9|TRBJ1-1
CASSLDINEAFF
>TRBV14|TRBJ2-6
CASSETGANVLTF
>TRBV2|TRBJ2-7
CASLRGGISYEQYF
>TRBV19|TRBJ1-1
CASSIRGRDPEAFF
>TRBV29-1|TRBJ2-7
CSVFTQHGYEQYF